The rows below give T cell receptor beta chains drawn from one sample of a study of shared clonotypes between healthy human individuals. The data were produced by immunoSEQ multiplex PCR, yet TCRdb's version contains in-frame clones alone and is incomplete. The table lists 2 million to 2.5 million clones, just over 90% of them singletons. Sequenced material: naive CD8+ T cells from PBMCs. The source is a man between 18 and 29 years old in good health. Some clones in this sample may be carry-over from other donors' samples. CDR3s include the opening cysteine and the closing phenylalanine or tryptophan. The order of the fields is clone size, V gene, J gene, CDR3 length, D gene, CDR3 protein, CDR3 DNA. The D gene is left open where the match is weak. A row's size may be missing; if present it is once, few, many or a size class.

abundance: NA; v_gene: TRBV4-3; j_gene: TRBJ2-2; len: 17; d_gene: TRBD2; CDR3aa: CASSQDVGAGGIGELFF; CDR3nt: TGCGCCAGCAGCCAAGACGTTGGCGCGGGAGGAATCGGGGAGCTGTTTTTT
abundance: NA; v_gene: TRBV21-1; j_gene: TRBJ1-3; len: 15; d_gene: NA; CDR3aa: CASSVVGSVADTIYF; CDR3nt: TGTGCCAGCAGCGTAGTGGGATCGGTTGCGGACACCATATATTTT
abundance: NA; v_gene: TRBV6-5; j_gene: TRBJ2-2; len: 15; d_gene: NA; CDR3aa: CASSYIAENTGELFF; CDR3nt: TGTGCCAGCAGTTACATAGCGGAGAACACCGGGGAGCTGTTTTTT
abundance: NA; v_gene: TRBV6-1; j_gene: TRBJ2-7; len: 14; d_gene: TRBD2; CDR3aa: CAIKVSGSSYEQYF; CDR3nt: TGTGCCATCAAGGTGAGCGGGAGCTCCTACGAGCAGTACTTC
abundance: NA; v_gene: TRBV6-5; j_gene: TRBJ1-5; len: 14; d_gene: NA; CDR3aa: CASRGTDLNQPQHF; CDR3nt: TGTGCCAGCCGGGGGACGGACCTCAATCAGCCCCAGCATTTT
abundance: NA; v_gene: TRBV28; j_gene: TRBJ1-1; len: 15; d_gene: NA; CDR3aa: CASSLSVTANTEAFF; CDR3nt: TGTGCCAGCAGTTTATCGGTGACAGCGAACACTGAAGCTTTCTTT
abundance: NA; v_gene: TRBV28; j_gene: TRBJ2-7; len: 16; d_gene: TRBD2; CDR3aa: CASSIPGGATGGEQYF; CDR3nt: TGTGCCAGCAGTATCCCGGGGGGGGCCACGGGAGGCGAGCAGTACTTC
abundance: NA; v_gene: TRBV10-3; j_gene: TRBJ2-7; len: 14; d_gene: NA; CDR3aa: CAISESKAAYEQYF; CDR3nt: TGTGCCATCAGTGAGTCGAAGGCCGCCTACGAGCAGTACTTC
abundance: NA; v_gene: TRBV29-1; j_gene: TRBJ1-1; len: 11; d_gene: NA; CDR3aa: CSGYGDTEAFF; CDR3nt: TGCAGCGGATACGGCGACACTGAAGCTTTCTTT
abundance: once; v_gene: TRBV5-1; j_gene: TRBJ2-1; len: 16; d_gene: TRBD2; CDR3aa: CASSLEWGLAGAEQFF; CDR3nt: TGCGCCAGCAGCTTGGAATGGGGACTAGCGGGGGCAGAGCAGTTCTTC
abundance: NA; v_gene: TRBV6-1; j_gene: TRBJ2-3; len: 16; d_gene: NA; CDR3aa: CASSEATGRVTDTQYF; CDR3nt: TGTGCCAGCAGTGAAGCAACAGGCAGGGTTACAGATACGCAGTATTTT
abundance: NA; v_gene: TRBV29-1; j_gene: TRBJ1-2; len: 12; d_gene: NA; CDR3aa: CSADGGAEGYTF; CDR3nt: TGCAGCGCTGATGGAGGGGCGGAAGGCTACACCTTC
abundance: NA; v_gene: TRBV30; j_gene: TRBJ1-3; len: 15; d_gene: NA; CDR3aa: CAWSVLGPGGNTIYF; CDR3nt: TGTGCCTGGAGTGTACTAGGGCCAGGGGGAAACACCATATATTTT
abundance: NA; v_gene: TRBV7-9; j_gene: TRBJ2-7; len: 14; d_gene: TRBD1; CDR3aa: CASSPRDRDYEQYF; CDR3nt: TGTGCCAGCAGCCCGCGGGACAGGGACTACGAGCAGTACTTC
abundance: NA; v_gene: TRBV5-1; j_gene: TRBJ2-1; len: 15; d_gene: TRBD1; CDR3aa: CASSLHGTGGFEQFF; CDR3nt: TGCGCCAGCAGCTTGCACGGGACAGGGGGCTTTGAGCAGTTCTTC
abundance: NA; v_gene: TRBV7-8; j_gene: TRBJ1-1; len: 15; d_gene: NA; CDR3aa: CASSLRGPLGTEAFF; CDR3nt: TGTGCCAGCAGCTTAAGGGGACCTTTAGGGACTGAAGCTTTCTTT
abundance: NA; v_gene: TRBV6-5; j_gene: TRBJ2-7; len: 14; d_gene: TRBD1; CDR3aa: CASSPGTDTYEQYF; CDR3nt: TGTGCCAGCAGTCCCGGGACAGACACCTACGAGCAGTACTTC
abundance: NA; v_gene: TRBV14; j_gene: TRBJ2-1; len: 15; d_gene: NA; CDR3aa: CASSQGRSEYNEQFF; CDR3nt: TGTGCCAGCAGCCAGGGACGCTCGGAATACAATGAGCAGTTCTTC
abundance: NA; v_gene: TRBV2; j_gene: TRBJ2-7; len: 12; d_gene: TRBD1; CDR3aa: CAGGQGAYEQYF; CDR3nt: TGTGCCGGGGGACAGGGGGCCTACGAGCAGTACTTC
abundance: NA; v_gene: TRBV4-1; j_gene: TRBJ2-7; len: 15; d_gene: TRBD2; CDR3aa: CASSPTSGRPYEQYF; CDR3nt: TGCGCCAGCAGCCCTACTAGCGGGAGGCCCTACGAGCAGTACTTC
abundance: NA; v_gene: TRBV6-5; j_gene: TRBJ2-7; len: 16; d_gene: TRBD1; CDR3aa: CASSYSTGTRSYEQYF; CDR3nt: TGTGCCAGCAGTTACTCGACAGGGACGAGATCCTACGAGCAGTACTTC
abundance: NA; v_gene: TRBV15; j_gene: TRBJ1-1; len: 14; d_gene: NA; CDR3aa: CATSRGKVRTEAFF; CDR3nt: TGTGCCACCAGCAGAGGAAAAGTGAGGACTGAAGCTTTCTTT
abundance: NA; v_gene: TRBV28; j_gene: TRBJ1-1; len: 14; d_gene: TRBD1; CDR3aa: CASSARGPLPEAFF; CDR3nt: TGTGCCAGCAGCGCTAGGGGGCCCCTCCCTGAAGCTTTCTTT
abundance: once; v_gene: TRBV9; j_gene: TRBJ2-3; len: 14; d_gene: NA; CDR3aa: CASSPDGKTDTQYF; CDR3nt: TGTGCCAGCAGCCCCGACGGGAAAACAGATACGCAGTATTTT
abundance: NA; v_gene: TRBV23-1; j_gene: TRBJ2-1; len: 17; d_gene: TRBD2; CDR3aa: CASSQTEREVAYNEQFF; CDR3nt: TGCGCCAGCAGTCAAACCGAGCGGGAGGTCGCCTACAATGAGCAGTTCTTC
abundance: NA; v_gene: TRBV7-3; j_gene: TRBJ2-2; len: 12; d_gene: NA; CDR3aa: CASSLFNGELFF; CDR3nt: TGTGCCAGCAGCTTGTTCAACGGGGAGCTGTTTTTT
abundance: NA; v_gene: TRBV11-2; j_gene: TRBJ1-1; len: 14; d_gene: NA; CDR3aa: CASSQGLTQAEAFF; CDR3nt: TGTGCCAGCAGCCAAGGACTCACTCAGGCTGAAGCTTTCTTT
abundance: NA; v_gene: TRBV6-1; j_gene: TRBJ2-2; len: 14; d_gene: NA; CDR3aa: CASSEAIQAGELFF; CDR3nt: TGTGCCAGCAGTGAAGCGATTCAAGCCGGGGAGCTGTTTTTT
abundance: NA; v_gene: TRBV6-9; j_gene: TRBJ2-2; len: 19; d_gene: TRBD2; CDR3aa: CASVFFSEYSGTYTGELFF; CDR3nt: TGTGCCAGCGTGTTTTTCTCAGAATATAGCGGGACCTACACCGGGGAGCTGTTTTTT
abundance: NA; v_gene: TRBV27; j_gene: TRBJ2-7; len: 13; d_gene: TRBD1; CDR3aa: CASSGTGPYEQYF; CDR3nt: TGTGCCAGCAGCGGGACAGGACCCTACGAGCAGTACTTC
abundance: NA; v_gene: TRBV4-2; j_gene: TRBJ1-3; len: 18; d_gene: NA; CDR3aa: CASSQLFEGVPSGNTIYF; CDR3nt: TGTGCCAGCAGCCAATTGTTTGAGGGGGTCCCCTCTGGAAACACCATATATTTT
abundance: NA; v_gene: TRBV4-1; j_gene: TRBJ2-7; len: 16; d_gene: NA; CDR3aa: CASSQGWEAEHYEQYF; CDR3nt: TGCGCCAGCAGCCAAGGTTGGGAAGCGGAACACTACGAGCAGTACTTC
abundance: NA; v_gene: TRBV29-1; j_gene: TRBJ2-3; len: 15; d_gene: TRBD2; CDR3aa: CSVKTTSLGTDTQYF; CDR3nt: TGCAGCGTCAAGACGACTAGCCTTGGCACAGATACGCAGTATTTT
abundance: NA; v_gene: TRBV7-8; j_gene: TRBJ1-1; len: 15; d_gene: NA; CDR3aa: CASSPRGDINTEAFF; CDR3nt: TGTGCCAGCAGCCCGCGGGGGGACATCAACACTGAAGCTTTCTTT
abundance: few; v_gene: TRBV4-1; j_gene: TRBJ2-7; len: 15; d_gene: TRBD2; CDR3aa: CASSQLAGNPYEQYF; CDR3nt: TGCGCCAGCAGCCAACTAGCGGGAAACCCCTACGAGCAGTACTTC
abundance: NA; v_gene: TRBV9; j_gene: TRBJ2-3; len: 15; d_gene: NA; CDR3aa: CASSVVGKAADTQYF; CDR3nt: TGTGCCAGCAGCGTAGTCGGGAAAGCGGCAGATACGCAGTATTTT
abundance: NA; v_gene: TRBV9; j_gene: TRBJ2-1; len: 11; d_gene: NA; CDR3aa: CASSPNNEQFF; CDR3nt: TGTGCCAGCAGCCCGAACAATGAGCAGTTCTTC
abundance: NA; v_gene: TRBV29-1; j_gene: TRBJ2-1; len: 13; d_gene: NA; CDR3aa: CSVSAGAYNEQFF; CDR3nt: TGCAGCGTTTCAGCGGGCGCCTACAATGAGCAGTTCTTC
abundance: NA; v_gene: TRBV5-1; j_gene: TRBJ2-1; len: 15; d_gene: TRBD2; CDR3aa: CASDPGLAGYNEQFF; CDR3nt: TGCGCCAGCGACCCGGGACTAGCGGGATACAATGAGCAGTTCTTC
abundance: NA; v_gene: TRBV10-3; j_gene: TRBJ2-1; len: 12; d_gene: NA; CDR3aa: CAILQENNEQFF; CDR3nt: TGTGCCATCTTGCAGGAGAACAATGAGCAGTTCTTC
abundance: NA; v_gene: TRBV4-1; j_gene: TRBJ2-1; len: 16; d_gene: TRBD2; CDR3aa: CASSPRGESSYNEQFF; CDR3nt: TGCGCCAGCAGCCCCCGGGGGGAGAGCTCCTACAATGAGCAGTTCTTC
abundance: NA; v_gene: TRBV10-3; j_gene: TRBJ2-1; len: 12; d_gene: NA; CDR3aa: CAISPDYNEQFF; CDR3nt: TGTGCCATCAGCCCGGACTACAATGAGCAGTTCTTC
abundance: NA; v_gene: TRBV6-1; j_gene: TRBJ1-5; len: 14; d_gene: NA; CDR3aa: CASSEGWGNQPQHF; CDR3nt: TGTGCCAGCAGTGAAGGGTGGGGTAACCAGCCCCAGCATTTT
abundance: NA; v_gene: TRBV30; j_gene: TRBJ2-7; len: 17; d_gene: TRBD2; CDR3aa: CAWSAGLAGGLSYEQYF; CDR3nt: TGTGCCTGGAGTGCCGGACTAGCGGGTGGTTTAAGCTACGAGCAGTACTTC
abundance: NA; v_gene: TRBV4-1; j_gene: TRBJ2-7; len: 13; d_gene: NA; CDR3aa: CASSRAGSYEQYF; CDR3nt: TGCGCCAGCAGCAGGGCAGGATCCTACGAGCAGTACTTC
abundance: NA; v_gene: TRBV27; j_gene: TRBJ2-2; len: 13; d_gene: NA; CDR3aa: CASRIGGTGELFF; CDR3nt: TGTGCCAGCAGAATAGGGGGAACCGGGGAGCTGTTTTTT
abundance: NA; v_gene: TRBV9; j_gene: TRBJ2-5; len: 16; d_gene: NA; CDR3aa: CASSARRGYPPETQYF; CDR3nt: TGTGCCAGCAGCGCCCGACGGGGATATCCACCTGAGACCCAGTACTTC
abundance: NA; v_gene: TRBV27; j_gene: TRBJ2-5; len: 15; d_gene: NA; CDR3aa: CASSLSRPFGETQYF; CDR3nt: TGTGCCAGCAGTTTATCGCGCCCCTTCGGGGAGACCCAGTACTTC
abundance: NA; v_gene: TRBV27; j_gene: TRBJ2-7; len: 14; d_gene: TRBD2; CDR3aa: CASSSGLATYEQYF; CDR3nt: TGTGCCAGCAGTTCCGGACTAGCCACCTACGAGCAGTACTTC
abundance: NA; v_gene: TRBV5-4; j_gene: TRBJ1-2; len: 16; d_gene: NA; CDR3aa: CASSYQGLDLGYGYTF; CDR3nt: TGTGCCAGCAGCTATCAGGGACTCGACCTGGGGTATGGCTACACCTTC